This T cell receptor beta chain came from a study of CXCR3-negative and CXCR3-positive naive CD8 T cells. Turning to the study itself: Sequencing gave about 135 million TRB reads overall, about 1.5 +/- 0.3 million per library.

Study results and caveats: Researchers report that CXCR3-positive naive cells carry more hydrophobic TRB CDR3s than CXCR3-negative naive cells. Similar TRBV-TRBJ usage characterized naive CXCR3-negative and CXCR3-positive cells; memory cells differed.

Naive CD8+ T lymphocytes were specified as CD45RO-CCR7+CD27+CD95-. About this clonotype itself: As yet, its antigen is unknown.

This CDR3 comprises 14 residues. Germline CDR1 reads MNHEY; CDR2 reads SMNVEV (reference sequence). UMI labels and 5' RACE were used to prepare the TRB cDNA libraries. TCRdb re-called the 5' RACE reads, yielding one record per CDR3 amino acid sequence without DNA. The sample has just under 90,000 distinct CDR3 sequences. The V call is TRBV27, the J call TRBJ1-1; TCRdb's D gene call, TRBD1, goes unchecked for lack of DNA. The sequenced material came from naive CXCR3+ CD8+ T cells from blood. Subset indicated: CD45RO-CCR7+CD27+CD95- naive CD8+ T cells expressing CXCR3 (TNR3+). This TCR came from a human donor in good health. Some clones in this sample may be carry-over from other donors' samples. The CDR3 sequence: CASSLRAGVTEAFF.